What follows are 29 T cell receptor beta chains derived from one specimen sequenced in a study of T cells in Graves' hyperthyroidism and ophthalmopathy. Amplified regions were TCR beta CDR3 sequences from RNA transcripts. An initial round of RT-PCR targeting the TCR CDR3 relied on the HTBI primer set. One entry per CDR3 protein results from TCRdb running MiXCR on the multiplex PCR reads. The sample yields hundreds of thousands of distinct CDR3 sequences, 40% to 55% seen once. The sequencing input was peripheral blood or thyroid tissue (not recorded which). The source of these receptors is an adult man with Graves' disease, either hyperthyroidism or ophthalmopathy (not recorded which).

This clonotype was seen once. V is TRBV7-9 and J is TRBJ1-1; perhaps TRBD1 as D (6 bases). The CDR3 contains 15 residues. Germline V gene data show CDR1 as SEHNR and CDR2 as FQNEAQ (reference sequence). Between the trimmed V and J ends, which lost 5 bases and 0 bases, there was a span of 13 bases. CDR3 loop: CASSVDRGMNTEAFF. DNA for the CDR3: TGTGCCAGCAGCGTTGATAGGGGGATGAACACTGAAGCTTTCTTT.

This clonotype was detected once. The chain carries TRBV7-8 and TRBJ1-6, with 7 bases aligning to TRBD1. After removal of 3 bases from V and 13 bases from J, the junction contained 9 bases not matched to a gene. The CDR3 sequence is 14 residues long. Per the germline V gene, CDR1 is SGHVS and CDR2 is FQNEAQ. The CDR3 bases are TGTGCCAGCAGCTTGACAGGGCGCAATCAGCCCCTCCACTTT. Encoded protein: CASSLTGRNQPLHF.

This chain joins TRBV15 and TRBJ1-6, with 7 bases matching TRBD1. V trimming: 0 bases; J trimming: 13 bases; junction bases outside the gene matches: 9. Germline V lookup: CDR1 LNHNV, CDR2 YYDKDF (reference sequence). The CDR3 spans 15 residues. The CDR3 coding sequence is TGTGCCACCAGCAGAGATCCTCAGGGGGATCAGCCCCTCCACTTT. It codes for CATSRDPQGDQPLHF.

The chain is built from TRBV7-8 and TRBJ1-1; no reliable D call. The CDR3 loop spans 12 amino acids. V was clipped by 5 bases and J by 11 bases, with 15 bases between them. The germline CDR1 and CDR2 sequences are SGHVS and FQNEAQ. DNA of the CDR3: TGTGCCAGCAGCCAAGTAGGTCAGTGGGCTTTCTTT. It codes for CASSQVGQWAFF.

Ten or more counts support this clonotype. The rearrangement joins TRBV20-1 to TRBJ1-1, with a weak D call TRBD1 (5 bases). CDR1 and CDR2 from the germline V gene are DFQATT and SNEGSKA (reference sequence). There are 14 residues in the CDR3. V lost 0 bases and J lost 0, with 8 bases in between. DNA of the CDR3: TGCAGTGCTAGAGACGGGGGAATGAACACTGAAGCTTTCTTT. This encodes CSARDGGMNTEAFF.

The chain employs TRBV7-2 and TRBJ1-2; 11 bases fit TRBD1. V gave up 5 bases and J gave up 7 bases; unmatched junction bases: 9. This CDR3 region has 15 residues. CDR1 and CDR2 (germline): SGHTA, FQGNSA. For the CDR3, the DNA is TGTGCCAGCAGCCAAGTCGGACAGGGGGCTATTGGCTACACCTTC. Translated: CASSQVGQGAIGYTF.

The chain couples TRBV20-1 to TRBJ1-1; no clear D. The ends were cut back, 6 bases at V and 0 bases at J, with 14 bases in the middle. Germline loops: CDR1 DFQATT, CDR2 SNEGSKA (reference sequence). The CDR3 sequence is 14 residues long. CDR3 protein: CSAPRRGLNTEAFF. Here the CDR3 DNA reads TGCAGTGCCCCCCGGAGAGGATTGAACACTGAAGCTTTCTTT.

In this sample, this clonotype turned up a few times. The chain employs TRBV7-8 and TRBJ2-5; tentative D call: TRBD1 (6 bases). The CDR3 sequence is 15 residues long. Germline V lookup: CDR1 SGHVS, CDR2 FQNEAQ. V lost 2 bases, J lost 2 bases, and 12 bases lay in between. CDR3 sequence reads: CASSLTTGLQETQYF. CDR3 coding DNA: TGTGCCAGCAGCTTAACTACAGGGTTGCAAGAGACCCAGTACTTC.

The rearrangement joins TRBV10-2 to TRBJ2-5; 9 bases map to TRBD2. The junction had 13 bases not matched to a gene; V was cut back by 4 bases and J by 4 bases. CDR1 is WSHSY, CDR2 SAAADI, per germline. This CDR3 is 17 amino acids long. The CDR3 nucleotides read TGCGCCAGCAGTGTTGGCGGGGGGGCCGTTGGGGTAGAGACCCAGTACTTC. Protein product: CASSVGGGAVGVETQYF.

The genes are TRBV6-1 and TRBJ1-5; D call uncertain. The CDR3 sequence is 17 residues long. Germline V lookup: CDR1 MNHNS, CDR2 SASEGT. Trimming pared 6 bases from V and 3 bases from J, leaving 21 bases between. CDR3 DNA sequence: TGTGCCAGCAGCCACCCGACCACCGACGGATTCAATCAGCCCCAGCATTTT. Protein sequence: CASSHPTTDGFNQPQHF.

This clonotype was counted between two and nine times. The chain employs TRBV19 and TRBJ2-7, with unresolved D. Germline CDR1 LNHDA, CDR2 SQIVND (reference sequence). Trimming took 3 bases from V and 0 from J, leaving 12 bases between them. This CDR3 is built from 15 residues. CDR3 in DNA: TGTGCCAGTAGTATCGCCAGGCGGTTCTCCTACGAGCAGTACTTC. Protein sequence: CASSIARRFSYEQYF.

This clonotype was detected a few times. The chain is built from TRBV7-3 and TRBJ1-2; 9 bases are a match to TRBD1. The germline gives CDR1 SGHTA, CDR2 FQGTGA. J was trimmed by 5 bases and V by 6 bases; bases with no gene match: 16. There are 17 residues in the CDR3. The CDR3 here is CASRSTPGQGGSYGYTF. DNA of the CDR3: TGTGCCAGCAGATCAACGCCGGGACAGGGTGGGAGTTATGGCTACACCTTC.

On this clonotype itself: Being one base from a much bigger clone, this may be a read error. V is TRBV2 and J is TRBJ1-4; 8 nucleotides agree with TRBD1. The CDR3 consists of 15 residues. The junction had 9 bases not matched to a gene; V was cut back by 5 bases and J by 7 bases. Germline V lookup: CDR1 SNHLY, CDR2 FYNNEI. CDR3 amino acids: CASSNHTGGPEKLFF. Written as DNA, the CDR3 is TGTGCCAGCAGTAATCACACAGGGGGTCCTGAAAAACTGTTTTTT.

The chain combines TRBV29-1 with TRBJ1-1; D is uncertain. Germline values: CDR1 SQVTM, CDR2 ANQGSEA. With 8 bases removed from V and 0 bases from J, the gap between germline ends came to 10 bases. The CDR3 contains 12 residues. In DNA form, the CDR3 reads TGCAGCTTCTCAGCCATGAACACTGAAGCTTTCTTT. Translating gives CSFSAMNTEAFF.

Worth noting for this clonotype: A much larger clonotype is one base distant, so this may be a read error. The chain combines TRBV7-9 with TRBJ1-1; the D is unclear. CDR1 SEHNR and CDR2 FQNEAQ come from the germline V gene (reference sequence). The germline V and J ends were trimmed by 6 bases and 1 base, with 9 bases remaining between them. This CDR3 has 13 residues. The CDR3 region has the DNA TGTGCCAGCAGTAACTCAGCGAACACTGAAGCTTTCTTT. Translated: CASSNSANTEAFF.

Ten or more counts support this clonotype. The V and J genes are TRBV14 and TRBJ2-5; 9 bases fit TRBD1. The CDR3 totals 15 residues. Germline V lookup: CDR1 SGHDN, CDR2 FVKESK. J lost 9 bases, V lost 4 bases, and 12 bases had no gene match. CDR3: CASSRQGTGIESQYF. The CDR3 DNA follows: TGTGCCAGCAGCCGCCAGGGGACAGGGATTGAGTCCCAGTACTTC.

This clonotype has ten or more counts. The V and J genes are TRBV20-1 and TRBJ1-2, with TRBD1 identical over 8 bases. Unmatched junction bases numbered 5, after V lost 5 bases and J lost 3 bases. Germline CDR1 reads DFQATT; CDR2 reads SNEGSKA (reference sequence). This CDR3 has 13 amino acids. The CDR3: CSAQGAEDYGYTF. The CDR3 bases are TGCAGTGCTCAGGGGGCAGAGGACTATGGCTACACCTTC.

The genes are TRBV20-1 and TRBJ1-6; D is uncertain. Germline CDR1 and CDR2: DFQATT and SNEGSKA (reference sequence). V dropped 1 base and J dropped 6 bases, with 7 bases sitting between them. The length of the CDR3 is 13 residues. CDR3 DNA sequence: TGCAGTGCTAGAGCGAACAGTAATTCACCCCTCCACTTT. This codes for CSARANSNSPLHF.

The table lists this clonotype with many counts. The rearrangement uses TRBV10-2 and TRBJ2-7; TRBD1 aligns across 10 bases. The CDR3 is 13 amino acids. Germline CDR1 is WSHSY and CDR2 is SAAADI. V dropped 8 bases and J dropped 6; count of bases not matched to a gene: 7. CDR3 residues: CASRRDRGSEQYF. The CDR3 coding sequence is TGCGCCAGCCGTCGGGACAGGGGATCCGAGCAGTACTTC.

This clonotype was observed many times. The chain combines TRBV12-3 or TRBV12-4 with TRBJ1-2; 7 nucleotides line up with TRBD1. The V segment lost 5 bases and the J segment 5 bases; nucleotides outside the gene matches: 8. The CDR3 is 14 residues long. CDR3 loop: CASSTSTGTYGYTF. DNA for the CDR3: TGTGCCAGCAGTACCTCGACAGGGACTTATGGCTACACCTTC.

On this clonotype: A much larger clone is a single base away; this may be a read error. V and J are TRBV20-1 and TRBJ2-5, with D unclear. The CDR3 sequence is 12 residues long. The V gene's germline CDR1 is DFQATT and CDR2 SNEGSKA (reference sequence). V was trimmed by 3 bases and J by 3 bases, leaving 8 bases between them. The CDR3 nucleotides are TGCAGTGCTAGTGTTCCCGAAGAGACCCAGTACTTC. This translates into CSASVPEETQYF.

This chain connects TRBV7-6 to TRBJ2-3; D remains unclear. V was trimmed by 5 bases and J by 4 bases, leaving 13 bases between them. This CDR3 has 14 amino acids. The germline CDR1 and CDR2 sequences are SGHVS and FNYEAQ. CDR3 residues: CASSLEVGPDTQYF. The CDR3 DNA follows: TGTGCCAGCAGCCTAGAGGTTGGACCAGATACGCAGTATTTT.

This clonotype was picked up many times. The rearrangement links TRBV29-1 to TRBJ1-2, with D perhaps TRBD1 (6 bases). This CDR3 spans 11 amino acids. V was clipped by 3 bases and J by 7 bases, with 9 bases between them. CDR1 SQVTM and CDR2 ANQGSEA come from the germline V gene. The CDR3: CSVEGGGGYTF. The DNA of the CDR3 is TGCAGCGTTGAGGGGGGCGGTGGCTACACCTTC. The full variable domain, in which reference TRBV29-1 and TRBJ1-2 provide the parts outside the CDR3, is SAVISQKPSRDICQRGTSLTIQCQVDSQVTMMFWYRQQPGQSLTLIATANQGSEATYESGFVIDKFPISRPNLTFSTLTVSNMSPEDSSIYLCSVEGGGGYTFGSGTRLTVV.

The chain joins TRBV7-2 to TRBJ2-2; TRBD1 aligns across 9 bases. The CDR3 totals 14 residues. Germline CDR1 and CDR2: SGHTA and FQGNSA. V lost 5 bases and J lost 6; bases outside the gene matches: 4. CDR3 bases: TGTGCCAGCAGCCCCGGGACAGGGTCCGGGGAGCTGTTTTTT. Its translation: CASSPGTGSGELFF.

The chain couples TRBV20-1 to TRBJ1-4; TRBD1 might be the D (5 bases). The V gene's germline CDR1 is DFQATT and CDR2 SNEGSKA (reference sequence). CDR3 size: 15 residues. Trimming removed 2 bases at V and 4 bases at J, with 14 bases between. CDR3 in amino acids: CSARPFRADNEKLFF. The DNA for the CDR3 is TGCAGTGCTAGACCTTTCAGGGCGGATAATGAAAAACTGTTTTTT.

To note about this clonotype: Since the CDR3 does not end with the conserved phenylalanine or tryptophan, this likely comes from a read error. The DNA is omitted, as the CDR3 cannot be located on it reliably, and the CDR3 follows TCRdb's listing. The rearrangement joins TRBV2 to TRBJ1-6. Germline CDR1 SNHLY, CDR2 FYNNEI. The length of the CDR3 is 8 amino acids, counting both ends. CDR3 protein: CASSDSLL.

The chain carries TRBV2 and TRBJ1-2, with 7 bases matching TRBD1. CDR1 and CDR2 (germline): SNHLY, FYNNEI. The CDR3 sequence is 15 residues long. The V and J ends lost 5 bases and 8 bases, in that order; junction bases with no gene match: 14. The CDR3 DNA follows: TGTGCCAGCAGTTTAACCGAACAGGGGACTATCGGCTACACCTTC. Residues: CASSLTEQGTIGYTF.

The V call is TRBV20-1, the J call TRBJ2-7; D might be TRBD1 or TRBD2, each matching 5 bases. CDR1 DFQATT and CDR2 SNEGSKA come from the germline V gene (reference sequence). Trimming left V 1 base short and J 2 bases short, with 18 bases between. The CDR3 is 16 amino acids. CDR3 nucleotide sequence: TGCAGTGCTAGAGTGACAAGGGACCACCCTCCCTACGAGCAGTACTTC. This sequence encodes CSARVTRDHPPYEQYF.

The genes are TRBV7-9 and TRBJ1-1; D is ambiguous. The germline V gene encodes CDR1 SEHNR and CDR2 FQNEAQ (reference sequence). Trimming removed 7 bases from V and 0 bases from J, with 12 bases in between. This CDR3 has 14 amino acids. This CDR3 is CASTDLKMNTEAFF. The CDR3 DNA reads TGTGCCAGCACCGACCTGAAGATGAACACTGAAGCTTTCTTT.